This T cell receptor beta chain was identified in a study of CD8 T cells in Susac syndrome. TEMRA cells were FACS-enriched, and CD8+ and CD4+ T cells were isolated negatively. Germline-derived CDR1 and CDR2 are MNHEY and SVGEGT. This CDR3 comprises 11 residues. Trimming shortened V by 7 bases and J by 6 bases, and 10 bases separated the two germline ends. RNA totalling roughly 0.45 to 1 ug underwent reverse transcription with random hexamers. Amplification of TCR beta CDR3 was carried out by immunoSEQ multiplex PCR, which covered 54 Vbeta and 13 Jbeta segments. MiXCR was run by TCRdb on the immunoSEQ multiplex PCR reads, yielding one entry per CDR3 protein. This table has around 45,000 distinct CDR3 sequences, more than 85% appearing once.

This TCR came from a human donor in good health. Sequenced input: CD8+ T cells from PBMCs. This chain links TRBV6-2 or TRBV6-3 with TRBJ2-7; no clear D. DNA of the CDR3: TGTGCCAGCACCACAGCTGGCGAGCAGTACTTC. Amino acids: CASTTAGEQYF.